The present T cell receptor (beta chain) was sequenced within a study of T-cell memory formation after mild COVID-19 (dated by TCRdb to about 2021). Turning to the overall study: Most TCR sequence clusters were specific to one of the two donors. Two young, previously healthy adult volunteers, one female and one male, were included in the cohort. Longitudinal TCRalpha and TCRbeta repertoire sequencing tracked T-cell clones expanding and contracting after mild COVID-19 in a couple of donors. Broader findings and caveats from the paper: Contracting CD4+ clones were found mainly in CM and EM memory subsets, while CD8+ clones were enriched in EMRA. Clones contracting from day 15 to 85 had balanced CD4/CD8 phenotypes, while a second wave expanding from day 15 to 37 was biased towards CD4+. Some responding clones were detected in pre-infection memory, which suggested that pre-existing cross-reactive memory T cells had joined the SARS-CoV-2 response. The study covered only a couple of mild cases, and larger cohorts including severe cases with pre-infection samples were considered necessary. The second-wave clones that peaked on day 37 were not confirmed to be SARS-CoV-2 specific.

Sequenced using an Illumina NovaSeq 6000. TCRalpha and TCRbeta cDNA libraries were constructed by 5'RACE with constant-segment primers, with sample barcodes and unique molecular identifiers being introduced. Trizol reagent was used to extract RNA from every sample. Libraries were amplified in two PCR steps, with a second sample barcode and Illumina TruSeq adapters added in the second step. Sequencing of libraries was performed on an Illumina NovaSeq with 2 x 150 bp paired-end reads. As for the original processing: Reads were demultiplexed and collapsed into UMI-guided consensus sequences with migec v1.2.7. Using mixcr v2.1.11, UMI consensuses were aligned to TRA and TRB V and J templates and then assembled into clonotypes. Clonotypes were classified as expanded or contracted when called significant by both edgeR and NoisET, with noise models trained on biological replicates. edgeR calls used a false discovery rate-adjusted p below 0.01 and a log2 fold-change threshold of 1. As an exploratory analysis of dynamics, max-normalized trajectories of the 1000 most abundant clonotypes were examined by PCA with hierarchical clustering. Separately sequenced CD4+ and CD8+ repertoires were used to assign a CD4 or CD8 phenotype to each responding clone. The raw public reads went through TCRdb reprocessing: fastp at Q25, MiXCR clone calling, in-frame beta chains kept. Each CDR3 protein gets just one entry, which takes the most common genes and DNA from the rows behind it. The V and J calls here are based on TCRdb, not the publication. This sample lists nearly 250,000 distinct CDR3 sequences; 15% were detected once. 2.1% of the sample lies in the top ten.

PBMCs were isolated by Ficoll-Paque density gradient centrifugation. This clonotype was observed a few times. Its antigen has not been determined. No base qualities exist here, and no much larger clone lies one base off it. From V the trimming removes 1 base and from J it removes 3 bases, while the gene matches leave 2 bases of the junction unaccounted for. The CDR3 numbers 15 residues from cysteine through phenylalanine. Only CDR3 DNA is held: 45 bases, read in frame from base 1. From a lookup of the germline V gene, CDR1 and CDR2 are LGHNA and YSLEER. The sequence was obtained from an adult woman who had mild COVID-19 (a few samples of this study predate the infection). The sample titles of this study are shuffled in the database, so cell type and time point are left out; the donor was told from shared clones. The rearrangement joined TRBV4-3 to TRBJ1-5; the junction holds 8 bases that match TRBD1. The sample taken for sequencing was PBMCs or a T cell subset sorted from them (not recorded which). The CDR3 in this case is CASSQGTGTNQPQHF. The DNA reads TGCGCCAGCAGCCAAGGGACAGGGACCAATCAGCCCCAGCATTTT.